The present entry profiles one T cell receptor (beta chain) with its context. This sample is drawn from a study of blood T cell repertoires in COVID-19. At the level of the study: Acute and convalescent COVID-19 samples came from the United States, Italy and Spain. From T cells, B-cell-depleted T cells, or PBMCs came the material, which was cDNA or gDNA.

Participants spanned ages roughly 18 to 95 years and resided in about 24 US areas. Cohort 3 donors were reported recovered after two negative PCRs, clearance, or symptom resolution. Germline lookup yields CDR1 SNHLY and CDR2 FYNNEI. This CDR3 is 12 amino acids long. The V end lost 5 bases, the J end lost 4 bases, and 9 bases lay between the germline ends. Clones were read by immunoSEQ multiplex PCR, and TCRdb kept only the in-frame ones, dropping some. This repertoire shows fewer than 400,000 clones, approximately 88% found once; its top ten account for less than 6.5%. Sequencing was performed on PBMCs or T cells enriched from blood (not recorded which). The rearrangement joins TRBV2 to TRBJ2-7; D might be TRBD1 (6 bases). The sequence was obtained from a man aged 25 to 40 who had recovered from COVID-19. The CDR3 DNA reads TGTGCCAGCAGTTCAGGGGTATACGAGCAGTACTTC. Its protein product is CASSSGVYEQYF.